The source of this TCR beta chain is a study of blood T cell repertoires in COVID-19. Study information: Acute and convalescent COVID-19 samples came from the United States, Italy and Spain. T cells, B-cell-depleted T cells, or PBMCs provided the cDNA or gDNA that served as material.

The germline V gene encodes CDR1 LGHDT and CDR2 YNNKEL (reference sequence). This CDR3 spans 14 amino acids. Trimming shortened V by 1 base and J by 6 bases, and 9 bases separated the two germline ends. Authors' analysis steps: Amplified reference gene primers provided the basis for estimating nucleated cell counts. The protocol was immunoSEQ multiplex PCR, while the TCRdb copy is restricted to in-frame clones and leaves out a portion. That table gives V, J and clone size, and the DNA gave D and trimming. Here the sample spans around 200,000 clones, approximately 85% being singletons. Sequencing was carried out using peripheral blood. The origin of this receptor is a woman at least 80 years old with acute or convalescent COVID-19. The V gene is TRBV3-1 (or the pseudogene TRBV3-2), the J gene TRBJ2-2, with unresolved D. The CDR3 is CASSQGGDPGELFF. The CDR3 DNA is TGTGCCAGCAGCCAAGGAGGAGACCCCGGGGAGCTGTTTTTT.